The sequence of this T cell receptor (beta chain) was determined in a study of high-grade serous ovarian cancer treatment subgroups. At the level of the study: Each sample yielded on average approximately 7,700 unique TCR beta rearrangements from around 14,000 reads.

The CDR3 consists of 14 residues. Between the trimmed V and J ends, which lost 5 bases and 0 bases, there was a span of 9 bases. Germline-derived CDR1 and CDR2 are SEHNR and FQNEAQ (reference sequence). Regarding the study as a whole: Repertoire analysis covered CDR3 alone, not CDR1 or CDR2. TCR clonal relatedness correlated positively with neoantigen level.

Tumor samples were taken before definitive surgery or chemotherapy. This clone has a handful of counts. Its target is unknown. Data came from immunoSEQ multiplex PCR; TCRdb stores just in-frame clones and leaves some out. This sample has several thousand clones, with about four fifths found just once. The sequencing sample was made of tumor tissue. This receptor was obtained from a human donor with high-grade serous ovarian cancer. The chain joins TRBV7-9 to TRBJ2-3; tentative D call: TRBD2 (5 bases). CDR3 nucleotides: TGTGCCAGCAGCCCGGGATGGAGCACAGATACGCAGTATTTT. Translation gives CASSPGWSTDTQYF.